These T cell receptor beta chains were read from a single sample in a study of blood T cell repertoires in COVID-19. Libraries were prepared by immunoSEQ multiplex PCR; TCRdb keeps only in-frame clonotypes and omits some of them. The sample contains some 280,000 clones, 85% of which appear only once. Material for sequencing was peripheral blood. The receptors come from a woman in her fifties or sixties with active or convalescent COVID-19. The CDR3 runs from the conserved cysteine through the conserved F or W. A D gene is named only where the DNA matches it firmly. Not every row has a clone size; where given, it reads once, few, many or a size class.

D	J	V	size	length	CDR3	DNA
NA	TRBJ2-7	TRBV5-4	NA	15	CASSLAGVVPYEQYF	TGTGCCAGCAGCTTGGCCGGAGTAGTACCCTACGAGCAGTACTTC
NA	TRBJ1-1	TRBV27	NA	14	CASSDITLNTEAFF	TGTGCCAGCAGCGACATCACACTGAACACTGAAGCTTTCTTT
TRBD1	TRBJ1-2	TRBV24-1	NA	16	CATSERPRDRFGGYTF	TGTGCCACCAGTGAACGCCCCCGGGACAGGTTTGGTGGCTACACCTTC
NA	TRBJ1-2	TRBV7-8	few	15	CASSLARGTAYGYTF	TGTGCCAGCAGCTTAGCACGGGGGACGGCCTATGGCTACACCTTC
NA	TRBJ1-3	TRBV19	NA	18	CASSPRDNSPTSGNTIYF	TGTGCCAGTAGTCCGAGGGACAACTCCCCGACATCTGGAAACACCATATATTTT
TRBD1	TRBJ1-3	TRBV7-6	NA	15	CASSRQGGRGNTIYF	TGTGCCAGCAGCCGACAGGGCGGGAGGGGAAACACCATATATTTT
NA	TRBJ1-3	TRBV6-5	NA	14	CASRAQSSGNTIYF	TGTGCCAGCAGGGCTCAAAGCTCTGGAAACACCATATATTTT
NA	TRBJ2-1	TRBV21-1	NA	16	CASSKASVTLGNEQFF	TGTGCCAGCAGCAAAGCGTCCGTAACTCTAGGCAATGAGCAGTTCTTC
TRBD1	TRBJ2-7	TRBV5-1	NA	15	CASSSTGTGVYEQYF	TGCGCCAGCAGCTCCACCGGGACAGGGGTTTACGAGCAGTACTTC
NA	TRBJ2-2	TRBV19	NA	13	CASSNRDTGELFF	TGTGCCAGTAGTAACCGGGACACCGGGGAGCTGTTTTTT
NA	TRBJ2-1	TRBV24-1	NA	14	CATSDILSYNEQFF	TGTGCCACCAGTGATATTCTATCTTACAATGAGCAGTTCTTC
NA	TRBJ2-3	TRBV11-2	once	11	CASSVSDTQYF	TGTGCCAGCAGCGTTAGTGATACGCAGTATTTT
NA	TRBJ1-5	TRBV6-1	NA	16	CASSVVGGISNQPQHF	TGTGCCAGCAGTGTCGTAGGAGGGATTAGCAATCAGCCCCAGCATTTT
NA	TRBJ1-4	TRBV10-3	NA	13	CAISEQGEEKLFF	TGTGCCATCAGTGAACAGGGTGAGGAAAAACTGTTTTTT
NA	TRBJ1-2	TRBV29-1	NA	11	CSSSAGDGYTF	TGCAGCTCTTCGGCAGGCGATGGCTACACCTTC
TRBD2	TRBJ2-4	TRBV2	NA	15	CASSDASGRLNIQYF	TGTGCCAGCAGTGACGCTAGCGGGAGATTAAACATTCAGTACTTC
TRBD1	TRBJ2-3	TRBV27	NA	15	CASSSRTGPRDTQYF	TGTGCCAGCAGTTCGAGGACAGGGCCCCGAGATACGCAGTATTTT
TRBD1	TRBJ1-2	TRBV14	few	15	CASSQRPGQLYGYTF	TGTGCCAGCAGCCAAAGGCCGGGACAGCTCTATGGCTACACCTTC
TRBD2	TRBJ2-1	TRBV5-4	NA	16	CASSPPLAVAGNEQFF	TGTGCCAGCAGCCCCCCACTAGCGGTAGCGGGGAATGAGCAGTTCTTC
NA	TRBJ2-7	TRBV6-5	NA	12	CASSLSGNEQYF	TGTGCCAGCAGTCTGTCAGGGAACGAGCAGTACTTC
NA	TRBJ1-1	TRBV19	NA	14	CASSIGGPNTEAFF	TGTGCCAGTAGTATTGGGGGCCCGAACACTGAAGCTTTCTTT
TRBD1	TRBJ1-5	TRBV2	NA	15	CASTASRDSHQPQHF	TGTGCCAGCACCGCATCGCGGGACAGTCATCAGCCCCAGCATTTT
TRBD1	TRBJ1-6	TRBV5-1	NA	14	CASSPGTAVSPLHF	TGCGCCAGCAGCCCCGGGACAGCCGTTTCACCCCTCCACTTT
TRBD1	TRBJ2-7	TRBV27	NA	15	CASSWGQGAPNEQYF	TGTGCCAGCAGTTGGGGACAGGGGGCGCCGAACGAGCAGTACTTC
NA	TRBJ2-7	TRBV6-5	NA	11	CASSYGAVWYF	TGTGCCAGCAGTTACGGGGCTGTATGGTACTTC
TRBD2	TRBJ2-1	TRBV6-5	once	15	CASSYNSGSYNEQFF	TGTGCCAGCAGTTATAATAGCGGGAGCTACAATGAGCAGTTCTTC
NA	TRBJ2-1	TRBV2	NA	12	CASETNANEQFF	TGTGCCAGCGAGACAAACGCAAATGAGCAGTTCTTC
NA	TRBJ2-1	TRBV7-6	once	19	CASSLNPPDRPFGDNEQFF	TGTGCCAGCAGCTTAAACCCGCCTGACAGGCCATTCGGGGACAATGAGCAGTTCTTC
NA	TRBJ1-2	TRBV5-4	NA	12	CASSLGAGRYTF	TGTGCCAGCAGCTTGGGGGCAGGCCGCTACACCTTC
NA	TRBJ1-5	TRBV15	NA	21	CATSRDYAFTGRGSRNQPQHF	TGTGCCACCAGCAGAGACTATGCTTTCACAGGGAGGGGATCCCGGAATCAGCCCCAGCATTTT
NA	TRBJ1-1	TRBV14	NA	14	CASSYTTAAPEAFF	TGTGCCAGCAGTTATACCACAGCGGCCCCTGAAGCTTTCTTT
TRBD2	TRBJ2-7	TRBV3-1/TRBV3-2	NA	16	CASRDGASGTPYEQYF	TGTGCCAGCAGAGATGGGGCCAGCGGGACTCCTTACGAGCAGTACTTC
NA	TRBJ1-1	TRBV6-2/TRBV6-3	NA	13	CASSPRVRTEAFF	TGTGCCAGCAGCCCCAGGGTTCGGACTGAAGCTTTCTTT
NA	TRBJ1-3	TRBV10-2	NA	13	CASSRGTGNTIYF	TGCGCCAGCTCCCGAGGGACTGGAAACACCATATATTTT
NA	TRBJ1-1	TRBV19	NA	14	CASSIAGMNTEAFF	TGTGCCAGTAGTATAGCAGGTATGAACACTGAAGCTTTCTTT
NA	TRBJ2-1	TRBV7-8	NA	13	CASSFASTYEQFF	TGTGCCAGCAGCTTTGCCTCCACATATGAGCAGTTCTTC
NA	TRBJ1-1	TRBV5-6	NA	15	CASSLNVGVGTEAFF	TGTGCCAGCAGCTTGAATGTCGGGGTCGGGACTGAAGCTTTCTTT
NA	TRBJ1-2	TRBV7-9	NA	13	CASSLEPPDGYTF	TGTGCCAGCAGCTTAGAACCCCCGGATGGCTACACCTTC
NA	TRBJ2-7	TRBV18	NA	13	CASSLTSSYEQYF	TGTGCCAGCTCGCTCACAAGCTCCTACGAGCAGTACTTC
NA	TRBJ1-4	TRBV4-2	NA	16	CASSQEGGQTSEKLFF	TGTGCCAGCAGCCAAGAAGGGGGACAAACCAGTGAAAAACTGTTTTTT
TRBD1	TRBJ2-7	TRBV10-3	NA	14	CAISKAGGSYEQYF	TGTGCCATCAGCAAAGCAGGGGGATCCTACGAGCAGTACTTC
TRBD2	TRBJ2-6	TRBV20-1	NA	16	CSASVLAGAGANVLTF	TGCAGTGCTAGTGTACTAGCGGGAGCTGGGGCCAACGTCCTGACTTTC
NA	TRBJ1-1	TRBV28	NA	12	CASRSGAVEAFF	TGTGCCAGCAGGTCAGGGGCCGTTGAAGCTTTCTTT
TRBD1	TRBJ2-2	TRBV6-5	NA	14	CASRGQKNTGELFF	TGTGCCAGCAGGGGACAGAAGAACACCGGGGAGCTGTTTTTT
TRBD2	TRBJ2-1	TRBV29-1	NA	15	CSVEDSLAGDNEQFF	TGCAGCGTTGAAGACTCGCTAGCGGGAGACAATGAGCAGTTCTTC
TRBD1	TRBJ1-2	TRBV2	NA	14	CASSDSGQHYGYTF	TGTGCCAGCAGTGATTCGGGACAGCACTATGGCTACACCTTC
TRBD1	TRBJ1-2	TRBV30	NA	14	CAWMKTGKNHGYTF	TGTGCCTGGATGAAGACAGGGAAGAACCATGGCTACACCTTC
NA	TRBJ2-7	TRBV29-1	few	13	CSVASLGGNEQYF	TGCAGCGTGGCTTCCCTAGGCGGGAACGAGCAGTACTTC
TRBD1	TRBJ1-1	TRBV5-6	NA	15	CASSPRQGANTEAFF	TGTGCCAGCAGCCCTCGACAGGGGGCGAACACTGAAGCTTTCTTT
NA	TRBJ2-5	TRBV2	NA	14	CASSLSGYQETQYF	TGTGCCAGCAGCCTAAGCGGGTACCAAGAGACCCAGTACTTC
NA	TRBJ1-2	TRBV5-6	NA	15	CASSRHDSWSYGYTF	TGTGCCAGCAGCAGGCATGACAGCTGGTCCTATGGCTACACCTTC
NA	TRBJ1-1	TRBV7-9	NA	15	CASSPPPGRGTEAFF	TGTGCCAGCAGTCCTCCACCCGGCAGGGGCACTGAAGCTTTCTTT